These T cell receptor beta chains were read from a single sample in a study of T cells in Graves' hyperthyroidism and ophthalmopathy. TCRdb re-called the multiplex PCR reads through MiXCR, storing one row per CDR3 protein. Seen here are a few hundred thousand distinct CDR3 sequences, 35% to 55% observed once, and the top ten hold about 20%. The sample was peripheral blood or thyroid tissue (not recorded which). The receptors stem from an adult woman with Graves' disease, either hyperthyroidism or ophthalmopathy (not recorded which). CDR3s include the opening cysteine and the closing phenylalanine or tryptophan. Each record gives: V gene, J gene, clone size, D gene, CDR3 DNA, CDR3 protein. The D gene is left open where the match is weak. Clone size is not always given. Where it is, it says once, few, many or a class for expanded clones.

V: TRBV10-3; J: TRBJ2-7; size: .; D: .; DNA: TGTGCCACTCTCCGACAGGAACTGTCCTACGAGCAGTACTTC; CDR3: CATLRQELSYEQYF
V: TRBV5-1; J: TRBJ2-2; size: many; D: TRBD2; DNA: TGCGCCAGCAGCTTGGGCACTAGCGAGTTTTCTGGGGAGCTGTTTTTT; CDR3: CASSLGTSEFSGELFF
V: TRBV28; J: TRBJ2-2; size: .; D: .; DNA: TGTGCCAGCAGTCCCAGTAGGAATCGGAAGGCCGGGGAGCTGTTTTTT; CDR3: CASSPSRNRKAGELFF
V: TRBV14; J: TRBJ2-5; size: many; D: .; DNA: TGTGCCAGCAGCCAAATGCAGGCGGCGTTGGAGACCCAGTACTTC; CDR3: CASSQMQAALETQYF
V: TRBV6-1; J: TRBJ1-2; size: many; D: TRBD1; DNA: TGTGCCAGCAGTTTGGGACAGGGGACCGGCTACACCTTC; CDR3: CASSLGQGTGYTF
V: TRBV7-2; J: TRBJ2-1; size: .; D: .; DNA: TGTGCCAGCAGACTCCGAGGCAATGAGCAGTTCTTC; CDR3: CASRLRGNEQFF
V: TRBV5-1; J: TRBJ1-5; size: .; D: .; DNA: TGCGCCAGCAGCTTAGGCCAGGGCCACCTCTATAGCAATCAGCCCCAGCATTTT; CDR3: CASSLGQGHLYSNQPQHF
V: TRBV6-4; J: TRBJ2-5; size: many; D: TRBD2; DNA: TGTGCCAGCAGTGTTTCTAGCGGTACCCAAGAGACCCAGTACTTC; CDR3: CASSVSSGTQETQYF
V: TRBV7-2; J: TRBJ2-7; size: .; D: TRBD2; DNA: TGTGCCAGCAGCGTTCCGGGACTAGCGGGAGGAGTTGAGCAGTACTTC; CDR3: CASSVPGLAGGVEQYF
V: TRBV7-2; J: TRBJ2-2; size: many; D: TRBD2; DNA: TGTGCCAGCAGCCCAGTAGGGACTACTTACACCGGGGAGCTGTTTTTT; CDR3: CASSPVGTTYTGELFF
V: TRBV20-1; J: TRBJ1-1; size: .; D: .; DNA: TGCAGTGCTAGAGGCGCGTTGGCAACCACTGAAGCTTTCTTT; CDR3: CSARGALATTEAFF
V: TRBV20-1; J: TRBJ2-7; size: once; D: .; DNA: TGCAGTGCTAGTGTGGTTTACGAGCAGTACTTC; CDR3: CSASVVYEQYF
V: TRBV29-1; J: TRBJ1-1; size: .; D: .; DNA: TGCAGCTTAGCCCCCGCTGAAGCTTTCTTT; CDR3: CSLAPAEAFF
V: TRBV6-1; J: TRBJ1-1; size: many; D: .; DNA: TGTGCCAGCAGGGAGTTAGGGACTGAAGCTTTCTTT; CDR3: CASRELGTEAFF
V: TRBV4-1; J: TRBJ2-7; size: many; D: .; DNA: TGCGCCAGCAGCCAAGAATTCGCGGTCTACGAGCAGTACTTC; CDR3: CASSQEFAVYEQYF
V: TRBV29-1; J: TRBJ1-1; size: .; D: .; DNA: TGCAGCGTTGTTGGGGGAGACAACACTGAAGCTTTCTTT; CDR3: CSVVGGDNTEAFF
V: TRBV7-2; J: TRBJ2-7; size: many; D: TRBD2; DNA: TGTGCCAGCAGCGAAGATGGGACTAGCATCTACGAGCAGTACTTC; CDR3: CASSEDGTSIYEQYF
V: TRBV28; J: TRBJ1-6; size: many; D: TRBD1; DNA: TGTGCCAGCAGCACAGGGGGTTCACCCCTCCACTTT; CDR3: CASSTGGSPLHF